This TCR beta chain was identified during a study of blood T cell repertoires in COVID-19. Study summary: The samples span acute and convalescent COVID-19 from the United States, Italy and Spain.

Trimming took 2 bases from V and 9 from J, leaving 23 bases between them. The CDR3 covers 16 residues. The V gene's germline CDR1 is WSHSY and CDR2 SAAADI. The assay was immunoSEQ multiplex PCR, and TCRdb's table has in-frame clones only and misses some. In the table there are about 160,000 clones, 75% to 90% of which are singletons. The sequencing input was peripheral blood. This chain uses TRBV10-2 with TRBJ2-7, with D possibly being TRBD2 (6 bases). The receptor comes from a woman older than 75 with active or convalescent COVID-19. In nucleotides, the CDR3 is TGCGCCAGCAGTGAGGGGGCGGGGACCTCACTTATCGGGCAGTACTTC. It is translated as CASSEGAGTSLIGQYF.